The present T cell receptor (beta chain) was sequenced within a study of blood T cell repertoires in COVID-19. At the level of the study: Sample material is recorded as cDNA or gDNA derived from T cells, B-cell-depleted T cells, or PBMCs.

The V end lost 4 bases, the J end lost 6 bases, and 15 bases lay between the germline ends. CDR3 length: 14 residues. CDR1 is MNHEY, CDR2 SMNVEV, per germline (reference sequence). Per the study methods: Amplification of reference gene primers was used by the study to estimate nucleated cell counts. Some clones are missing from TCRdb's copy, which holds only in-frame ones; the method was immunoSEQ multiplex PCR. From that table come the V and J calls and clone size; the DNA was used to work out D and trimming. In the table there are about 98,000 clones, less than 85% of which are singletons. Sequenced material: peripheral blood. The chain carries TRBV27 and TRBJ1-2; maybe TRBD1 (6 bases). The source of this sequence is a man in his 70s with active or convalescent COVID-19. CDR3 amino acids: CASSYLQGGDGYTF. The DNA for the CDR3 is TGTGCCAGCAGTTACCTACAGGGTGGAGATGGCTACACCTTC.